This TCR beta chain originates from a study of T-cell reconstitution after alpha-beta-depleted transplantation in children. There are many counts of this clonotype. The CDR3 has 15 residues. Germline CDR1 and CDR2: SGHAT and FQNNGV. V lost 4 bases, J lost 8 bases, and 6 bases stayed unmatched. During its preparation, the TCRbeta library received unique molecular identifiers. MiXCR, run by TCRdb on the PCR reads, gives a single entry per CDR3 protein. The top ten clones hold 8% of a sample with 120,000 or so distinct CDR3 sequences, approximately 10% of them seen once. The material sequenced was PBMCs from the stem cell graft donor, taken from the stem cell graft. The TCR originated in a human donor who donated a stem cell graft to a child with acute lymphoblastic leukemia. The rearrangement uses TRBV11-2 and TRBJ1-6, with 9 nucleotides matching TRBD1. CDR3 in DNA: TGTGCCAGCAGCTCGGACAGGGGATTAGATTCACCCCTCCACTTT. The encoded protein is CASSSDRGLDSPLHF.